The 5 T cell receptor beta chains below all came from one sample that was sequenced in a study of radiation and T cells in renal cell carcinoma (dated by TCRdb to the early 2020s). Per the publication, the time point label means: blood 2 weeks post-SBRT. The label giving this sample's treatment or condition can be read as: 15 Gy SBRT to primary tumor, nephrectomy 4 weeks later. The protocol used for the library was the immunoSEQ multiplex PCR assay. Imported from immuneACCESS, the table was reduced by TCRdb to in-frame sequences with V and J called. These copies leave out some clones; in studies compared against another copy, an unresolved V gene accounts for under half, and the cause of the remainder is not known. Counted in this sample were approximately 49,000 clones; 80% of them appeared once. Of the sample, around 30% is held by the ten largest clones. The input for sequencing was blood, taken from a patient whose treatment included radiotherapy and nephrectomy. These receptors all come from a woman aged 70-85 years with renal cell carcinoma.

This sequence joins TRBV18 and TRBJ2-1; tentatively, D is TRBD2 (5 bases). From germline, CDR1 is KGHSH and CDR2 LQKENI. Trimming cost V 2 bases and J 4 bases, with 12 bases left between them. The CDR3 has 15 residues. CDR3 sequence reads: CASSPGSAGYNEQFF. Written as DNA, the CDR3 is TGTGCCAGCTCACCAGGGAGCGCCGGTTACAATGAGCAGTTCTTC.

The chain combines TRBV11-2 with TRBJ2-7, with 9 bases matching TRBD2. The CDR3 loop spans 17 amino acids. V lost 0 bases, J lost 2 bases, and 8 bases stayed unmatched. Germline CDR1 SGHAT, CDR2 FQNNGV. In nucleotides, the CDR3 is TGTGCCAGCAGCTTAGAGCCTAGCGGGGCAACTCCCTACGAGCAGTACTTC. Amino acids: CASSLEPSGATPYEQYF. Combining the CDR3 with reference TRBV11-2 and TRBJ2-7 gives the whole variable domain EAGVAQSPRYKIIEKRQSVAFWCNPISGHATLYWYQQILGQGPKLLIQFQNNGVVDDSQLPKDRFSAERLKGVDSTLKIQPAKLEDSAVYLCASSLEPSGATPYEQYFGPGTRLTVT.

CDR3 DNA: TGTGCCACCAGCAGAGATAAGGGGACAGGGCACGGCTACACCTTC. It is translated as CATSRDKGTGHGYTF. This chain links TRBV15 with TRBJ1-2; TRBD1 matches at 9 bases. CDR3 size: 15 residues. Germline V gene data show CDR1 as LNHNV and CDR2 as YYDKDF (reference sequence). J gave up 8 bases and V 0 bases, and 7 bases lay outside the gene matches.

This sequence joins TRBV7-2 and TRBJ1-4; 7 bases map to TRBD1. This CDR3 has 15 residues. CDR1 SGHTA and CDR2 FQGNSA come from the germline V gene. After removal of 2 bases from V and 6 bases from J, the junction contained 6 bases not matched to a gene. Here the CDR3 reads CASSLSKGAHEKLFF. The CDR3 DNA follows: TGTGCCAGCAGCTTATCGAAGGGGGCGCATGAAAAACTGTTTTTT.

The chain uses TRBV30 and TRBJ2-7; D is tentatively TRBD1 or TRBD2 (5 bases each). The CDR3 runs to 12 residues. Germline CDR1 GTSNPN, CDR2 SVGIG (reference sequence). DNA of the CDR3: TGTGCTTCCGGGACCGTCCTACTTGAGCAGTACTTC. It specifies CASGTVLLEQYF.